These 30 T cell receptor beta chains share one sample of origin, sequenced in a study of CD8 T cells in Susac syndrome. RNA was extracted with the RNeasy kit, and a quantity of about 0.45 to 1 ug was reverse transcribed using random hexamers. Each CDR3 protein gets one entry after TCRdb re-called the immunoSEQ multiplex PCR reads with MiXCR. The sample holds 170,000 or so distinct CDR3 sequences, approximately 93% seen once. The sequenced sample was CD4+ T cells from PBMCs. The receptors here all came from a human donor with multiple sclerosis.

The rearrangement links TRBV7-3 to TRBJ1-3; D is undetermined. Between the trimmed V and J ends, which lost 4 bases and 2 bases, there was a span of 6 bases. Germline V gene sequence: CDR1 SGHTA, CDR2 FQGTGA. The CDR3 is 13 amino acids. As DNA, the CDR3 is TGTGCCAGCAGCTCAAGTCCTGGAAACACCATATATTTT. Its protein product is CASSSSPGNTIYF.

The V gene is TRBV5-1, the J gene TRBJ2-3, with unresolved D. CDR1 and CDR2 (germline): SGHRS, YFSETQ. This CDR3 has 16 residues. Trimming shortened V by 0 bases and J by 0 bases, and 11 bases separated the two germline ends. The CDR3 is CASSLGQPWSTDTQYF. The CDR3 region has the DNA TGCGCCAGCAGCTTGGGTCAGCCGTGGAGCACAGATACGCAGTATTTT.

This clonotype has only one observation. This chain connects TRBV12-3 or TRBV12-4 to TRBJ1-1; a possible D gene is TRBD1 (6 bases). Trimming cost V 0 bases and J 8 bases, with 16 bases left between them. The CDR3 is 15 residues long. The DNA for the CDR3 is TGTGCCAGCAGTTTAGCAGGGGGACCCCTCTTAGAAGCTTTCTTT. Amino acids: CASSLAGGPLLEAFF.

The CDR3 DNA reads as TGTGCCATCAGTGAACAGTACAATGAGCAGTTCTTC. Its protein product is CAISEQYNEQFF. This chain connects TRBV10-3 to TRBJ2-1, with D unresolved. This CDR3 has 12 amino acids. The V end was cut by 3 bases, the J end by 4 bases, with 4 bases between. Germline lookup yields CDR1 ENHRY and CDR2 SYGVKD.

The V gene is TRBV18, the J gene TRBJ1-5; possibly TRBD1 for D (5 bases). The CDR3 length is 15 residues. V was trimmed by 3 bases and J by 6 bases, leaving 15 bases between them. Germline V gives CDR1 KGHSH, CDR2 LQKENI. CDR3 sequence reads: CASSPDAGGVQPQHF. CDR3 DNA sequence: TGTGCCAGCTCACCTGACGCAGGAGGGGTTCAGCCCCAGCATTTT.

The CDR3 reads CASSLQRGNQPQHF. CDR3 nucleotides: TGTGCCAGCAGTTTGCAGAGGGGCAATCAGCCCCAGCATTTT. The chain links TRBV27 to TRBJ1-5, with D unresolved. The CDR3 loop spans 14 amino acids. Trimming removed 3 bases from V and 2 bases from J, with 8 bases in between. CDR1 MNHEY and CDR2 SMNVEV come from the germline V gene (reference sequence).

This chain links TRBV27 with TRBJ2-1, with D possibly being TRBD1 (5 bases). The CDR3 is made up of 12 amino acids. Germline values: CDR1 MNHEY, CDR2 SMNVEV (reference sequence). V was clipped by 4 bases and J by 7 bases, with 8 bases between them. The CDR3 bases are TGTGCCAGCAGTTCGACAGTAAATGAGCAGTTCTTC. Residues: CASSSTVNEQFF.

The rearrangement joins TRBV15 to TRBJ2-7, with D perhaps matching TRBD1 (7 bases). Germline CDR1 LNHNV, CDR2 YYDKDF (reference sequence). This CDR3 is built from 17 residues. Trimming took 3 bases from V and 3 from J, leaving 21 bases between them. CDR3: CATSSLPLQGGNYEQYF. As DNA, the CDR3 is TGTGCCACCAGCAGCCTACCCCTCCAGGGGGGAAACTACGAGCAGTACTTC.

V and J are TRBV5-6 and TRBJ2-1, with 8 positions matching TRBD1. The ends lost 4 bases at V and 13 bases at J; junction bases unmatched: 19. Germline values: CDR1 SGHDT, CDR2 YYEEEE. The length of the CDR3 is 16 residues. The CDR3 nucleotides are TGTGCCAGCAGCCTCAGACGGACAGGGTTGGGCCTATTCCAGTTCTTC. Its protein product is CASSLRRTGLGLFQFF.

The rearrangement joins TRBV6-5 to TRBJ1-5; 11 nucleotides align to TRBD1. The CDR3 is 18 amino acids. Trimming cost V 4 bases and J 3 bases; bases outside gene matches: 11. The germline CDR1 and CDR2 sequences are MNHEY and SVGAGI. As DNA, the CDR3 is TGTGCCAGCAGTTTATACCCGGACAGGGGGCTCCTCAATCAGCCCCAGCATTTT. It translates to CASSLYPDRGLLNQPQHF.

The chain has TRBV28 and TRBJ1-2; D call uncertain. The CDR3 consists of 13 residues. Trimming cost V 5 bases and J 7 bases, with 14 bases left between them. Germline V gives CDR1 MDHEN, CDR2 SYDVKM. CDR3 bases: TGTGCCAGCAGTCCTACCTCCCTGGGTGGCTACACCTTC. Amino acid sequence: CASSPTSLGGYTF.

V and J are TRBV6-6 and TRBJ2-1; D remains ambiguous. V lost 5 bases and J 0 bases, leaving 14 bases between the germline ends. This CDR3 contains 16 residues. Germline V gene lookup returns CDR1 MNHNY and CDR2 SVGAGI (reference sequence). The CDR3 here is CASSQTAPSSYNEQFF. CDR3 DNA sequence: TGTGCCAGCAGTCAAACAGCCCCAAGCTCCTACAATGAGCAGTTCTTC.

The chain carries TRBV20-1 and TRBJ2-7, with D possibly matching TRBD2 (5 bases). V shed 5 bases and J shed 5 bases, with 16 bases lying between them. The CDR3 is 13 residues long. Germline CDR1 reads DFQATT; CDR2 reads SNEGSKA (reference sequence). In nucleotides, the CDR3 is TGCAGTGCTCTCCAAGCGGTCTCTCACGAGCAGTACTTC. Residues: CSALQAVSHEQYF.

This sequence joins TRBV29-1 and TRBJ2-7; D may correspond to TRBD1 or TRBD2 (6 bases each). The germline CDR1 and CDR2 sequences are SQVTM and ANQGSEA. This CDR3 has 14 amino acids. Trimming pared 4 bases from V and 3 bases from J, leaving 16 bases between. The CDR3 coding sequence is TGCAGCGTTGGGTCAACGGGGGCATACTACGAGCAGTACTTC. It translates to CSVGSTGAYYEQYF.

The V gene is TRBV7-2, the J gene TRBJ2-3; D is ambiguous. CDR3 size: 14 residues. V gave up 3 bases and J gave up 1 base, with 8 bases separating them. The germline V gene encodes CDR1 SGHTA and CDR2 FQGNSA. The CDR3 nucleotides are TGTGCCAGCAGCTTCCTGACGGGCACAGATACGCAGTATTTT. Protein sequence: CASSFLTGTDTQYF.

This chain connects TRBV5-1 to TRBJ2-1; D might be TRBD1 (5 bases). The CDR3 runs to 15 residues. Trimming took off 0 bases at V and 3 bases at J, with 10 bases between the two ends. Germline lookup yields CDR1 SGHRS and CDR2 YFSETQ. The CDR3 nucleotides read TGCGCCAGCAGCTTGGACCCGACAGTCTACAATGAGCAGTTCTTC. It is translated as CASSLDPTVYNEQFF.

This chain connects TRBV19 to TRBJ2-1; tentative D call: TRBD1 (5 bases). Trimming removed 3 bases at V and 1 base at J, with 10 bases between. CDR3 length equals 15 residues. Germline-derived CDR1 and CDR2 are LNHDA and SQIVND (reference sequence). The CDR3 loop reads CASSIQGRSYNEQFF. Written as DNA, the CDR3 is TGTGCCAGTAGTATCCAGGGTAGGTCCTACAATGAGCAGTTCTTC.

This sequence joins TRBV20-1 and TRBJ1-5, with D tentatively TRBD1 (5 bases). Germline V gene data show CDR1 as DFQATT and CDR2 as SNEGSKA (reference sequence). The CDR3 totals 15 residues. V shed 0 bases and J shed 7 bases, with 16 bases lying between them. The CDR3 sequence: CSAREAGMVRQPQHF. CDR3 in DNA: TGCAGTGCTAGAGAGGCAGGGATGGTTCGGCAGCCCCAGCATTTT.

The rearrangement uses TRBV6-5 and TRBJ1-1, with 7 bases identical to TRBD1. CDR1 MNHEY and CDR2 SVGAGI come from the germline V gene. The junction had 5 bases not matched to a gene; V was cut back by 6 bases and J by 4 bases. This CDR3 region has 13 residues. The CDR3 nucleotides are TGTGCCAGCAGGAAGACAGGGACCACTGAAGCTTTCTTT. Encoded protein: CASRKTGTTEAFF.

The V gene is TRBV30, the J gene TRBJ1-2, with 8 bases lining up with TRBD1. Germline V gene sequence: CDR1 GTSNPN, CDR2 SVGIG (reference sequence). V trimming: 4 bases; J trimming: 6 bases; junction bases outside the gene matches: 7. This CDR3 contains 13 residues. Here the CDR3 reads CAWTSGTGNGYTF. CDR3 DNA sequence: TGTGCCTGGACATCCGGGACAGGCAATGGCTACACCTTC.

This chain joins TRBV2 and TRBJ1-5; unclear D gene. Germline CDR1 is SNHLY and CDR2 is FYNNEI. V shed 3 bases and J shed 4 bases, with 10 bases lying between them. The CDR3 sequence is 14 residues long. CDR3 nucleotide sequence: TGTGCCAGCAGTGACGGGGTTGGGAATCAGCCCCAGCATTTT. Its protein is CASSDGVGNQPQHF.

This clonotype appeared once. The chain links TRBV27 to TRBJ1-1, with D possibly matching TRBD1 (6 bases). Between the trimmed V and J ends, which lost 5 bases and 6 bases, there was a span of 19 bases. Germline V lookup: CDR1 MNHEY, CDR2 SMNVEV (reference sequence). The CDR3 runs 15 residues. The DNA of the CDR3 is TGTGCCAGCAGTAACAGGGCCCAGGAAGGGGCTGAAGCTTTCTTT. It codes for CASSNRAQEGAEAFF.

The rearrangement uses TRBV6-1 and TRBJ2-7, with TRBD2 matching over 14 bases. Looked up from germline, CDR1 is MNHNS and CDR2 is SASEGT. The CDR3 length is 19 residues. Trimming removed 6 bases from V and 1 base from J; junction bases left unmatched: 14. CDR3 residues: CASRNPRTSGGTSSYEQYF. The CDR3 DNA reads TGTGCCAGCAGAAACCCTCGGACTAGCGGGGGGACCTCTTCCTACGAGCAGTACTTC.

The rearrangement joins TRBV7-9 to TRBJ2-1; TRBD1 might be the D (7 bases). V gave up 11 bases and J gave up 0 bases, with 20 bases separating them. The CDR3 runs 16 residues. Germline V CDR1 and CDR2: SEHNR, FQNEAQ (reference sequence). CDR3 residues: CAWAKGGQSSYNEQFF. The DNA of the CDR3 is TGTGCCTGGGCAAAGGGGGGACAGAGCTCCTACAATGAGCAGTTCTTC.

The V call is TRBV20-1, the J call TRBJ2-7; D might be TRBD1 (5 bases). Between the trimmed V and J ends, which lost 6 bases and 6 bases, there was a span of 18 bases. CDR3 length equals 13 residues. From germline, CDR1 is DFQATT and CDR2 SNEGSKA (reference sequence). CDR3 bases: TGCAGTGCCGACGGCCCACCCCAGGGCGAGCAGTACTTC. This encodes CSADGPPQGEQYF.

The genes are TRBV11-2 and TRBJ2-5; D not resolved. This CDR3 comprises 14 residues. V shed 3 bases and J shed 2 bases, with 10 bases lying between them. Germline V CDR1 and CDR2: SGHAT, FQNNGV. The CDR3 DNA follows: TGTGCCAGCAGCTTCCCGGGTGCTCAAGAGACCCAGTACTTC. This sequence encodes CASSFPGAQETQYF.

CDR3 DNA: TGTGCCAGCTGGACAGGGGCAACTAATGAAAAACTGTTTTTT. This gives the protein CASWTGATNEKLFF. The rearrangement joins TRBV28 to TRBJ1-4; 9 nucleotides agree with TRBD1. Per germline, CDR1 MDHEN and CDR2 SYDVKM. This CDR3 comprises 14 residues. V trimming: 8 bases; J trimming: 0 bases; junction bases outside the gene matches: 1.

The CDR3 loop is CASRQPTGRAGANVLTF. The CDR3, as DNA: TGTGCCAGCAGGCAACCGACAGGGAGGGCTGGGGCCAACGTCCTGACTTTC. The chain uses TRBV6-2 or TRBV6-3 and TRBJ2-6; the D call may be TRBD1 or TRBD2 (7 bases each). The CDR3 runs 17 residues. Germline CDR1 reads MNHEY; CDR2 reads SVGEGT. V lost 6 bases to trimming and J lost 2 bases, with 17 bases between them.

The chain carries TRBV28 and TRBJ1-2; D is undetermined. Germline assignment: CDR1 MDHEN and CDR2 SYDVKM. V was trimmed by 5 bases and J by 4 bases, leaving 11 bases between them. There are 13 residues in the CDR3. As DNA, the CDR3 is TGTGCCAGCAGTCTAATGGAGTCCTATGGCTACACCTTC. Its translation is CASSLMESYGYTF.

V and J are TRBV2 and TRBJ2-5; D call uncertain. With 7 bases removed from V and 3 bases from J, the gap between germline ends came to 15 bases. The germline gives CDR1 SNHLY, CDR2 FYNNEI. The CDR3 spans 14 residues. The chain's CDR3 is CASNTLGLEETQYF. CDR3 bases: TGTGCCAGCAACACGCTTGGGCTCGAAGAGACCCAGTACTTC.